The clone carrying this T cell receptor (beta chain) appeared a few times. Its antigen remains unidentified. The data stem from a study of T cells in Graves' hyperthyroidism and ophthalmopathy. Broader study findings: Most thyroid clonotypes that were expanded above 0.001 also turned up in blood.

The CDR3 length is 13 residues. Germline CDR1 SEHNR, CDR2 FQNEAQ (reference sequence). V was trimmed by 3 bases and J by 1 base, leaving 6 bases between them. RNA transcripts served as the template for amplifying TCR beta CDR3 regions. Primed by the HTBI set, a first-round RT-PCR was run on the TCR CDR3. A single record per CDR3 protein comes from TCRdb applying MiXCR to the multiplex PCR reads. The data hold approximately 640,000 distinct CDR3 sequences, with about 45% observed a single time. Patients having uncontrolled infection, another autoimmune disease, pregnancy or lactation were not included. Every diagnosis used clinical symptoms, serum thyroxine and TRAb, thyroid ultrasound and orbital computed tomography.

The sample taken for sequencing was peripheral blood or thyroid tissue (not recorded which). The sequence was collected from an adult man with Graves' disease, either hyperthyroidism or ophthalmopathy (not recorded which). The V gene is TRBV7-9, the J gene TRBJ1-2; D call uncertain. The CDR3 region is CASSFDNNYGYTF. The CDR3 nucleotides are TGTGCCAGCAGCTTTGACAATAACTATGGCTACACCTTC.